A single sample gave rise to the 16 T cell receptor beta chains below, sequenced in a study of vaccination and CD4 T cells after COVID-19. Stated time point: late sampling 161 to 241 days after vaccination in a few convalescent patients. Treatment defined: roughly 10-day PBMC culture with coronavirus spike peptide pools or control peptides (ViraFEST assay). Sequencing of cultured CD4+ T cell DNA used the Oncomine TCR Beta short-read assay. MiXCR was run by TCRdb on the PCR reads, yielding one entry per CDR3 protein. This sample has about 25,000 distinct CDR3 sequences, with roughly 31% found just once. These receptors have no identified antigens. The starting material was CD4+ T cells from blood, cultured in vitro, obtained about 7 months after SARS-CoV-2 vaccination. The receptors come from a human donor who had recovered from COVID-19.

In this sample, this clonotype turned up a few times. This chain joins TRBV27 and TRBJ1-6; 7 nucleotides match TRBD1. Germline assignment: CDR1 MNHEY and CDR2 SMNVEV (reference sequence). Trimming cost V 5 bases and J 2 bases; bases outside gene matches: 3. This CDR3 region has 15 residues. The CDR3 here is CASSPGTAYNSPLHF. CDR3 DNA: TGTGCCAGCAGTCCCGGGACAGCCTATAATTCACCCCTCCACTTT.

V usage is TRBV28 and J usage is TRBJ2-3; D remains ambiguous. The V gene's germline CDR1 is MDHEN and CDR2 SYDVKM. This CDR3 is built from 13 residues. The V and J ends lost 4 bases and 7 bases respectively, with 12 bases between them. CDR3 in amino acids: CASSSHDLNTQYF. The CDR3, as DNA: TGTGCCAGCAGTTCACACGACCTGAATACGCAGTATTTT.

The chain carries TRBV7-9 and TRBJ2-7, with D possibly matching TRBD2 (6 bases). The V and J ends lost 5 bases and 3 bases respectively, with 14 bases between them. The CDR3 has 14 residues. CDR1 SEHNR and CDR2 FQNEAQ come from the germline V gene (reference sequence). The CDR3 DNA is TGTGCCAGCAGCCCTACGGGACTGAACTACGAGCAGTACTTC. Translating it yields CASSPTGLNYEQYF.

The rearrangement links TRBV6-1 to TRBJ1-6, with 7 bases fitting TRBD1. CDR3 size: 13 residues. V lost 1 base to trimming and J lost 9 bases; unmatched junction nucleotides: 0. Germline V gene lookup returns CDR1 MNHNS and CDR2 SASEGT. CDR3 DNA: TGTGCCAGCAGTGAAGGGGACAGTTCACCCCTCCACTTT. It specifies CASSEGDSSPLHF.

On this clonotype itself: Relative to the germline gene, one junction end is altered; a read error may explain this. The chain employs TRBV20-1 and TRBJ2-7; 8 positions match TRBD1. The CDR3 length is 12 residues. CDR1 and CDR2 from the germline V gene are DFQATT and SNEGSKA (reference sequence). CDR3 sequence (DNA): TGCAGTGCTACCCGAAGGACAGGGCCTTTCCTGTTC. It codes for CSATRRTGPFLF.

This clonotype was observed a handful of times. The chain recombines TRBV4-2 with TRBJ1-5; D is ambiguous. This CDR3 comprises 15 residues. Germline CDR1 reads LGHNA; CDR2 reads YNFKEQ. V lost 2 bases and J 2 bases, leaving 10 bases between the germline ends. In nucleotides, the CDR3 is TGTGCCAGCAGCCAATTCTCCGCGGGCAATCAGCCCCAGCATTTT. It codes for CASSQFSAGNQPQHF.

This clonotype showed up just a few times. The V gene is TRBV20-1, the J gene TRBJ2-7; D uncertain. The V end lost 6 bases, the J end lost 3 bases, and 12 bases lay between the germline ends. The CDR3 has 12 amino acids. Germline V gene data show CDR1 as DFQATT and CDR2 as SNEGSKA (reference sequence). DNA of the CDR3: TGCAGTGCCCAAAACGACCACTACGAGCAGTACTTC. This sequence encodes CSAQNDHYEQYF.

The table lists this clonotype with a few counts. The chain recombines TRBV12-3 or TRBV12-4 with TRBJ1-2; TRBD1 might be the D (5 bases). Between the trimmed V and J ends, which lost 1 base and 7 bases, there was a span of 7 bases. This CDR3 contains 12 residues. The CDR3 region is CASSLVGAGYTF. The CDR3 DNA reads TGTGCCAGCAGTTTAGTCGGGGCTGGCTACACCTTC.

The V and J genes are TRBV18 and TRBJ2-1, with 9 nucleotides matching TRBD2. Germline assignment: CDR1 KGHSH and CDR2 LQKENI. V lost 0 bases to trimming and J lost 4 bases; unmatched junction nucleotides: 1. There are 15 residues in the CDR3. The CDR3 region has the DNA TGTGCCAGCTCACCACCTAGCGGGAGTTACAATGAGCAGTTCTTC. Translation gives CASSPPSGSYNEQFF.

The sample holds many counts of this clonotype. The chain recombines TRBV7-2 with TRBJ2-5; the match to TRBD1 covers 7 bases. The CDR3 runs 13 residues. CDR1 and CDR2 from the germline V gene are SGHTA and FQGNSA. V was clipped by 8 bases and J by 4 bases; unmatched bases: 7. The CDR3 is CASRQGWPETQYF. DNA for the CDR3: TGTGCCAGCCGACAGGGTTGGCCAGAGACCCAGTACTTC. Filled out from reference TRBV7-2 and TRBJ2-5, the complete variable domain reads GAGVSQSPSNKVTEKGKDVELRCDPISGHTALYWYRQSLGQGLEFLIYFQGNSAPDKSGLPSDRFSAERTGGSVSTLTIQRTQQEDSAVYLCASRQGWPETQYFGPGTRLLVL.

This clonotype was picked up a small number of times. The chain employs TRBV7-3 and TRBJ2-3; D not certain. CDR1 is SGHTA and CDR2 is FQGTGA in the germline V gene. V was cut by 2 bases and J by 1 base, with 22 bases left in between. The CDR3 has 19 residues. CDR3 nucleotide sequence: TGTGCCAGCAGCTTAGGGCCCTTTAGGGCTAGAAAAGGCACAGATACGCAGTATTTT. Its protein is CASSLGPFRARKGTDTQYF.

Only a few counts were recorded for this clonotype. V and J are TRBV27 and TRBJ2-1; 8 nucleotides match TRBD2. This CDR3 comprises 16 residues. The V gene's germline CDR1 is MNHEY and CDR2 SMNVEV (reference sequence). Trimming at V came to 1 base and at J to 8 bases, leaving 10 bases not matched to a gene. The CDR3 reads CASSLYPTSTSDEQFF. CDR3 DNA sequence: TGTGCCAGCAGTTTATACCCAACTTCGACTAGCGATGAGCAGTTCTTC.

This clonotype was observed a handful of times. The chain is built from TRBV10-3 and TRBJ2-7; TRBD2 might be the D (9 bases). Trimming stripped 0 bases from V and 2 bases from J, with 32 bases between. In germline, CDR1 is ENHRY, CDR2 SYGVKD. CDR3 length equals 22 residues. The CDR3: CAISESSRISRGLASGTYEQYF. The CDR3 nucleotides are TGTGCCATCAGTGAGTCGAGTCGGATCTCCAGGGGGCTTGCTAGCGGGACCTACGAGCAGTACTTC.

V and J are TRBV4-1 and TRBJ2-7; TRBD1 matches at 10 bases. Trimming took 4 bases from V and 2 from J; bases not matched to a gene: 8. The CDR3 runs to 16 residues. Germline V lookup: CDR1 MGHRA, CDR2 YSYEKL. The CDR3 spells CASSRIYGQGAYEQYF. The CDR3 nucleotides read TGCGCCAGCAGCCGCATATACGGACAGGGGGCCTACGAGCAGTACTTC.

The V and J genes are TRBV20-1 and TRBJ2-5; 10 bases are shared with TRBD1. CDR3 length: 13 residues. Looked up from germline, CDR1 is DFQATT and CDR2 is SNEGSKA (reference sequence). J lost 2 bases, V lost 5 bases, and 2 bases had no gene match. The CDR3: CSAGQGEQETQYF. CDR3 nucleotide sequence: TGCAGTGCTGGACAGGGGGAACAAGAGACCCAGTACTTC.

This clonotype appeared once. CDR3 region: CASSPGGSGIYNEQFF. CDR3 DNA sequence: TGTGCCAGCAGCCCAGGGGGAAGCGGGATTTACAATGAGCAGTTCTTC. The rearrangement joins TRBV5-4 to TRBJ2-1, with D perhaps TRBD1 or TRBD2 (7 bases each). The CDR3 consists of 16 residues. Trimming removed 4 bases at V and 4 bases at J, with 18 bases between. Germline V CDR1 and CDR2: SGHNT, YYREEE (reference sequence).